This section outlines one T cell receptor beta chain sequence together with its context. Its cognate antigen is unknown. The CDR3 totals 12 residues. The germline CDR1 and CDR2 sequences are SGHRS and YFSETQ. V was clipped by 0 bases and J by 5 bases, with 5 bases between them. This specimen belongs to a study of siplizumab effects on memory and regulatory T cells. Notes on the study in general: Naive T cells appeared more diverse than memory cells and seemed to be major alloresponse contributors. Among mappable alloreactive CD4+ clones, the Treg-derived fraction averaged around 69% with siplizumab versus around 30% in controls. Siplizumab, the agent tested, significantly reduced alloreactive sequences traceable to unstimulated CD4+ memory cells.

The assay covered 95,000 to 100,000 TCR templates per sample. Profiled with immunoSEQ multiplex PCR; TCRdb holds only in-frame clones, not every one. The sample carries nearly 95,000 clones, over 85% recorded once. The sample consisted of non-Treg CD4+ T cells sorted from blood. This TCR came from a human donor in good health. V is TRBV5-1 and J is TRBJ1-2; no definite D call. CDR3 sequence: CASSLDRYGYTF. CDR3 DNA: TGCGCCAGCAGCTTGGATAGATATGGCTACACCTTC. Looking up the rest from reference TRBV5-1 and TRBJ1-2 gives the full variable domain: KAGVTQTPRYLIKTRGQQVTLSCSPISGHRSVSWYQQTPGQGLQFLFEYFSETQRNKGNFPGRFSGRQFSNSRSEMNVSTLELGDSALYLCASSLDRYGYTFGSGTRLTVV.